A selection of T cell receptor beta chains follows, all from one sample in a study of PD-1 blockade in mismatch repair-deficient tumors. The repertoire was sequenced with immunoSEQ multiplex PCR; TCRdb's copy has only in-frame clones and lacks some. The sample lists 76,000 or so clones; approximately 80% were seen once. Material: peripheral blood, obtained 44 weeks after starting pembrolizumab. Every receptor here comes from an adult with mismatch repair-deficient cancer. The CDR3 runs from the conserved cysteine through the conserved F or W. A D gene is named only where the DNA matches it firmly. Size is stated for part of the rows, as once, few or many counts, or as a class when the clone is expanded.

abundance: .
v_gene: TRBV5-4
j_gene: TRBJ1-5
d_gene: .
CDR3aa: CASEPSQPQHF
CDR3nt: TGTGCCAGCGAACCATCCCAGCCCCAGCATTTT

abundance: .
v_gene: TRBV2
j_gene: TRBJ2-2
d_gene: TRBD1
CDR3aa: CASRPTGQGKNTGELFF
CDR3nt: TGTGCCAGCAGGCCGACCGGACAGGGCAAAAACACCGGGGAGCTGTTTTTT

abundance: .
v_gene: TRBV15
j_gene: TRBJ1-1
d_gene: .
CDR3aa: CATSVGFTEAFF
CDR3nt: TGTGCCACCAGCGTTGGGTTCACTGAAGCTTTCTTT

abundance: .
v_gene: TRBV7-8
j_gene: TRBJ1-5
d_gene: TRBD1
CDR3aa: CVSSLAPTGTGGPLGNQPQHF
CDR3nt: TGTGTCAGCAGCTTAGCGCCGACCGGGACAGGGGGCCCTTTGGGCAATCAGCCCCAGCATTTT

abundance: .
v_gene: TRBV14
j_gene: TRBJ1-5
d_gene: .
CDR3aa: CASSPGFGQPQHF
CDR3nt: TGTGCCAGCAGCCCAGGGTTTGGGCAGCCCCAGCATTTT

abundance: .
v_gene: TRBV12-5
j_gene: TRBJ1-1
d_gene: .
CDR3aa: CASGLSVWNTEAFF
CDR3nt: TGTGCTAGTGGTTTGAGCGTGTGGAACACTGAAGCTTTCTTT

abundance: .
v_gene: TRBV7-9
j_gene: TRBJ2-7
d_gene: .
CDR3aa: CASTRVADEQYF
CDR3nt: TGTGCCAGCACGCGGGTCGCAGACGAGCAGTACTTC

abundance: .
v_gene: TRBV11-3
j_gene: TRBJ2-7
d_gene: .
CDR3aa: CASSSLSGTGTSYEQYF
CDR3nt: TGTGCCAGCAGCTCCCTTTCCGGTACCGGAACCTCCTACGAGCAGTACTTC

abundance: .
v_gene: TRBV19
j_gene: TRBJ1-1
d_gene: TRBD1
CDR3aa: CASRAASGTGGTEAFF
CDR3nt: TGTGCCAGTAGGGCCGCAAGCGGGACAGGGGGCACTGAAGCTTTCTTT

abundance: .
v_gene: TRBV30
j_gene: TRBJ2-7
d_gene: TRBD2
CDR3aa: CAWSVRSGRAGEQYF
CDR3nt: TGTGCCTGGAGTGTAAGGAGCGGGAGGGCCGGCGAGCAGTACTTC

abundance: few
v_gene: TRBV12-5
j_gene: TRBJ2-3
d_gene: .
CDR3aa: CASGGQLSTDTQYF
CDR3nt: TGTGCTAGTGGAGGACAGCTTAGCACAGATACGCAGTATTTT

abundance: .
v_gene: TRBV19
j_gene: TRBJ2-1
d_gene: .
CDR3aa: CASSTMLVFNEQFF
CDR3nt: TGTGCCAGTAGTACTATGCTGGTCTTCAATGAGCAGTTCTTC

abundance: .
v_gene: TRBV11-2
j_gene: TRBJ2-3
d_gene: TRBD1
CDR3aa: CASSLLGTGGTDTQYF
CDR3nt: TGTGCCAGCAGCTTACTAGGGACAGGTGGCACAGATACGCAGTATTTT